The 32 T cell receptor beta chains reported below all come from one sample, sequenced in a study of identical twins. One entry per CDR3 protein, called by TCRdb with MiXCR from the 5' RACE reads. Here the sample spans around 650,000 distinct CDR3 sequences, roughly 6.6% being singletons. These sequences were also reported in another study, on yellow fever vaccine responses in identical twins.

The sequenced sample consisted of PBMCs. These TCRs come from a woman aged 18-30 years in good health.

The rearrangement joins TRBV20-1 to TRBJ2-1, with D perhaps matching TRBD1 (5 bases). CDR1 and CDR2 from the germline V gene are DFQATT and SNEGSKA (reference sequence). CDR3 size: 12 residues. As DNA, the CDR3 is TGCTCCATCTTGGGGCCCTACAATGAGCAGTTCTTC. Its protein is CSILGPYNEQFF.

The sample holds many counts of this clonotype. The genes are TRBV14 and TRBJ1-4; possibly TRBD1 for D (6 bases). Trimming removed 4 bases at V and 7 bases at J, with 10 bases between. Germline V gene sequence: CDR1 SGHDN, CDR2 FVKESK. This CDR3 region has 13 residues. The chain's CDR3 is CASSRIRGEKLFF. As DNA, the CDR3 is TGTGCCAGCAGCCGAATCAGGGGTGAAAAACTGTTTTTT.

The chain links TRBV5-1 to TRBJ2-3; D may be TRBD2 (6 bases). CDR3 length: 14 residues. CDR1 and CDR2 (germline): SGHRS, YFSETQ. The ends were cut back, 1 base at V and 4 bases at J, with 10 bases in the middle. The CDR3 protein is CASSLITGADTQYF. DNA for the CDR3: TGCGCCAGCAGCTTGATTACGGGAGCAGATACGCAGTATTTT.

This clonotype was detected a few times. A junction boundary mismatches the germline segment, possibly from a read error. The genes are TRBV6-5 and TRBJ2-2, with D perhaps TRBD2 (5 bases). The V gene's germline CDR1 is MNHEY and CDR2 SVGAGI. The length of the CDR3 is 16 residues. The CDR3 DNA sequence: TGTGCCAGCAGTGACTCCCGTGCGGAGGCCACCGGGGAGCTGTTTTTT. Its translation is CASSDSRAEATGELFF.

This clonotype was seen a few times. The CDR3 DNA follows: TGTGCCAGCAGTGAAGCACCCGGCCTCAATGAAAAACTGTTTTTT. Translated, it gives CASSEAPGLNEKLFF. The J gene is TRBJ1-4, the V gene TRBV2; D is unresolved. Germline V gene sequence: CDR1 SNHLY, CDR2 FYNNEI. The CDR3 sequence is 15 residues long. V gave up 0 bases and J gave up 5 bases, with 10 bases separating them.

This chain joins TRBV20-1 and TRBJ1-1; TRBD1 might be the D (5 bases). Trimming pared 8 bases from V and 0 bases from J, leaving 16 bases between. This CDR3 is built from 14 residues. Germline CDR1 DFQATT, CDR2 SNEGSKA (reference sequence). The chain's CDR3 is CSTHRGTVNTEAFF. CDR3 in DNA: TGCAGTACTCACCGAGGGACCGTGAACACTGAAGCTTTCTTT.

This clonotype was seen ten or more times. V is TRBV24-1 and J is TRBJ2-6; D is unresolved. CDR3 size: 15 residues. Per germline, CDR1 KGHDR and CDR2 SFDVKD. Trimming removed 4 bases from V and 1 base from J, with 7 bases in between. The CDR3 nucleotides are TGTGCCACCAGTGAAGGCGGATCTGGGGCCAACGTCCTGACTTTC. Its protein is CATSEGGSGANVLTF.

The table lists this clonotype with a few counts. The chain employs TRBV29-1 and TRBJ1-2, with TRBD1 matching over 9 bases. The CDR3 sequence is 13 residues long. With 7 bases clipped from V and 8 bases from J, the junction kept 11 bases outside the gene matches. Germline-derived CDR1 and CDR2 are SQVTM and ANQGSEA. CDR3 DNA sequence: TGCAGCGGACACACCGGGACAGGGTTCGGCTACACCTTC. Protein product: CSGHTGTGFGYTF.

This clonotype came up many times. The V call is TRBV4-1, the J call TRBJ2-7, with D perhaps matching TRBD2 (6 bases). Germline V CDR1 and CDR2: MGHRA, YSYEKL. With 0 bases removed from V and 0 bases from J, the gap between germline ends came to 9 bases. This CDR3 has 15 amino acids. CDR3 residues: CASSQDRGSSYEQYF. DNA for the CDR3: TGCGCCAGCAGCCAAGATCGGGGGAGCTCCTACGAGCAGTACTTC.

This chain links TRBV11-2 with TRBJ2-3; D is uncertain. This CDR3 is built from 14 residues. Trimming pared 4 bases from V and 1 base from J, leaving 9 bases between. Germline V gene data show CDR1 as SGHAT and CDR2 as FQNNGV. DNA for the CDR3: TGTGCCAGCAGCTACCACTCACGCACAGATACGCAGTATTTT. Amino acids: CASSYHSRTDTQYF.

The rearrangement joins TRBV3-1 to TRBJ2-1, with a weak D call TRBD1 (6 bases). The germline CDR1 and CDR2 sequences are LGHDT and YNNKEL (reference sequence). The CDR3 contains 15 residues. V dropped 1 base and J dropped 4 bases, with 11 bases sitting between them. The CDR3 DNA follows: TGTGCCAGCAGCCAAGTGGGGGCCATATACAATGAGCAGTTCTTC. It codes for CASSQVGAIYNEQFF.

This clonotype came up a few times. The V call is TRBV19, the J call TRBJ2-7; possibly TRBD1 or TRBD2 for D (5 bases each). Trimming pared 2 bases from V and 2 bases from J, leaving 13 bases between. Germline V CDR1 and CDR2: LNHDA, SQIVND (reference sequence). The CDR3 covers 15 residues. CDR3 in amino acids: CASSITGTTTYEQYF. CDR3 in DNA: TGTGCCAGTAGTATAACCGGGACCACGACCTACGAGCAGTACTTC.

This clonotype has at least ten counts. The chain couples TRBV5-1 to TRBJ1-4; D is perhaps TRBD1 (5 bases). Germline V gene lookup returns CDR1 SGHRS and CDR2 YFSETQ. CDR3 size: 15 residues. Trimming cost V 4 bases and J 4 bases, with 14 bases left between them. The CDR3 DNA follows: TGCGCCAGCAGCGGAGGTACAGGCGGTAATGAAAAACTGTTTTTT. Translated: CASSGGTGGNEKLFF.

This clonotype was recorded many times. The rearrangement joins TRBV29-1 to TRBJ2-6; D gene ambiguous. V lost 4 bases and J lost 2, with 3 bases in between. Germline CDR1 reads SQVTM; CDR2 reads ANQGSEA. This CDR3 contains 12 residues. For the CDR3, the DNA is TGCAGCGTTGTGGCTGGGGCCAACGTCCTGACTTTC. Protein: CSVVAGANVLTF.

This sequence joins TRBV20-1 and TRBJ2-5; 7 bases align to TRBD2. The ends lost 0 bases at V and 1 base at J; junction bases unmatched: 2. Germline V CDR1 and CDR2: DFQATT, SNEGSKA (reference sequence). The CDR3 contains 14 residues. The CDR3, as DNA: TGCAGTGCTAGAGAGTCTAGCGGCCAAGAGACCCAGTACTTC. Its translation is CSARESSGQETQYF.

The chain combines TRBV6-2 or TRBV6-3 with TRBJ2-7; TRBD2 agrees at 7 bases. The CDR3 has 14 amino acids. Germline V gene data show CDR1 as MNHEY and CDR2 as SVGEGT. V lost 7 bases to trimming and J lost 4 bases; unmatched junction nucleotides: 10. The CDR3 region is CASTLTPGLYEQYF. The CDR3 nucleotides read TGTGCCAGCACCCTTACACCGGGACTATACGAGCAGTACTTC.

This clonotype was recorded many times. The chain employs TRBV7-8 and TRBJ2-7; D is unresolved. The V gene's germline CDR1 is SGHVS and CDR2 FQNEAQ. There are 13 residues in the CDR3. The V end lost 2 bases, the J end lost 2 bases, and 7 bases lay between the germline ends. The CDR3 DNA reads as TGTGCCAGCAGCTTAAGGAAAACCTACGAGCAGTACTTC. It is translated as CASSLRKTYEQYF.

This clonotype appeared a few times. The chain carries TRBV25-1 and TRBJ1-2; D not resolved. The CDR3 spans 15 residues. CDR1 and CDR2 (germline): MGHDK, SYGVNS. Trimming pared 1 base from V and 4 bases from J, leaving 13 bases between. This chain's CDR3 is CASSEWASPGYGYTF. CDR3 DNA: TGTGCCAGCAGTGAATGGGCATCGCCGGGCTATGGCTACACCTTC.

The chain is built from TRBV12-3 or TRBV12-4 and TRBJ2-2; TRBD1 agrees at 8 bases. The trim removed 1 base at V and 4 bases at J, leaving 5 bases unmatched. The CDR3 has 16 residues. The CDR3 DNA follows: TGTGCCAGCAGTTTAGAGGACAGGGTTAGCACCGGGGAGCTGTTTTTT. It encodes CASSLEDRVSTGELFF.

This clonotype was recorded a few times. V gene TRBV5-1 combines with J gene TRBJ1-2; 9 nucleotides line up with TRBD1. The ends lost 5 bases at V and 8 bases at J; junction bases unmatched: 16. The length of the CDR3 is 16 residues. The germline V gene has CDR1 SGHRS and CDR2 YFSETQ. CDR3: CASSTDGTGGAGGYTF. In nucleotides, the CDR3 is TGCGCCAGCAGTACCGACGGTACAGGGGGCGCGGGCGGCTACACCTTC.

The J gene is TRBJ2-5, the V gene TRBV10-3, with 10 bases fitting TRBD2. The germline V gene has CDR1 ENHRY and CDR2 SYGVKD. This CDR3 comprises 16 residues. The V gene end was trimmed by 1 base and the J gene end by 5 bases; junction bases not matched to a gene: 7. Here the CDR3 DNA reads TGTGCCATCAGTGAGTTTGACCTACTAGCGGGGGAGACCCAGTACTTC. This sequence encodes CAISEFDLLAGETQYF.

V and J are TRBV9 and TRBJ1-5; D is uncertain. CDR1 and CDR2 from the germline V gene are SGDLS and YYNGEE. The V end was cut by 0 bases, the J end by 4 bases, with 8 bases between. The CDR3 covers 14 residues. The DNA of the CDR3 is TGTGCCAGCAGCGTAGAGGGAGGGAATCAGCCCCAGCATTTT. Translating it yields CASSVEGGNQPQHF.

This clonotype was recorded many times. The rearrangement joins TRBV20-1 to TRBJ2-4; D may correspond to TRBD1 or TRBD2 (7 bases each). The CDR3 has 13 residues. Germline V gene data show CDR1 as DFQATT and CDR2 as SNEGSKA (reference sequence). This chain's CDR3 is CSPGGGAKNIQYF. In DNA form, the CDR3 reads TGCAGCCCAGGGGGAGGGGCCAAAAACATTCAGTACTTC.

This chain joins TRBV6-6 and TRBJ2-1; D could derive from TRBD1 or TRBD2 (5 bases each). Trimming stripped 5 bases from V and 10 bases from J, with 15 bases between. The germline gives CDR1 MNHNY, CDR2 SVGAGI (reference sequence). The CDR3 runs 13 residues. Here the CDR3 DNA reads TGTGCCAGCAGTAAATGGGACCCCGTGGAGCAGTTCTTC. This gives the protein CASSKWDPVEQFF.

This clonotype was recorded many times. This chain uses TRBV28 with TRBJ2-1; 11 bases map to TRBD2. The CDR3 length is 14 residues. Trimming cost V 7 bases and J 6 bases; bases outside gene matches: 5. The germline gives CDR1 MDHEN, CDR2 SYDVKM. CDR3 in DNA: TGTGCCAGCAATGTAGCGGGAGGGTTCAATGAGCAGTTCTTC. Translated, it gives CASNVAGGFNEQFF.

The chain recombines TRBV2 with TRBJ2-7; TRBD1 agrees at 9 bases. Per germline, CDR1 SNHLY and CDR2 FYNNEI. With V trimmed by 1 base and J by 5 bases, 9 bases remained unmatched. The CDR3 covers 16 residues. DNA for the CDR3: TGTGCCAGCAGTGAAGGTCCCGGGACAGGGAACCACGAGCAGTACTTC. This translates into CASSEGPGTGNHEQYF.

This clonotype was seen a few times. The chain employs TRBV28 and TRBJ1-1; D gene unclear. V dropped 7 bases and J dropped 5 bases, with 14 bases sitting between them. The germline gives CDR1 MDHEN, CDR2 SYDVKM. The CDR3 extends over 13 amino acids. CDR3 sequence reads: CASTPFLGTEAFF. In nucleotides, the CDR3 is TGTGCCAGCACCCCCTTCCTAGGGACTGAAGCTTTCTTT.

The chain couples TRBV2 to TRBJ1-1; D perhaps matches TRBD1 (5 bases). This CDR3 is 14 amino acids long. V lost 7 bases, J lost 0 bases, and 12 bases lay in between. CDR1 and CDR2 from the germline V gene are SNHLY and FYNNEI. The CDR3 sequence is CASKSGRLNTEAFF. Written as DNA, the CDR3 is TGTGCCAGCAAATCGGGACGGTTGAACACTGAAGCTTTCTTT.

This clonotype was seen at least ten times. This chain joins TRBV5-1 and TRBJ2-6; TRBD1 matches at 11 bases. Trimming cost V 3 bases and J 2 bases; bases outside gene matches: 4. CDR1 and CDR2 (germline): SGHRS, YFSETQ. CDR3 length equals 17 residues. The chain's CDR3 is CASSSGQGAPGANVLTF. CDR3 DNA: TGCGCCAGCAGCTCCGGACAGGGGGCCCCTGGGGCCAACGTCCTGACTTTC. The full variable domain, rest sourced from reference TRBV5-1 and TRBJ2-6, is KAGVTQTPRYLIKTRGQQVTLSCSPISGHRSVSWYQQTPGQGLQFLFEYFSETQRNKGNFPGRFSGRQFSNSRSEMNVSTLELGDSALYLCASSSGQGAPGANVLTFGAGSRLTVL.

The rearrangement uses TRBV7-9 and TRBJ2-7; 9 bases agree with TRBD1. Per the germline V gene, CDR1 is SEHNR and CDR2 is FQNEAQ (reference sequence). The V segment lost 5 bases and the J segment 2 bases; nucleotides outside the gene matches: 7. This CDR3 is 15 amino acids long. CDR3 sequence (DNA): TGTGCCAGCAGCCCCCCCGGGACAGGGCCCTACGAGCAGTACTTC. Translating it yields CASSPPGTGPYEQYF.

Ten or more counts support this clonotype. The chain has TRBV2 and TRBJ2-3; 7 positions agree with TRBD2. Trimming at V came to 6 bases and at J to 0 bases, leaving 12 bases not matched to a gene. Germline-derived CDR1 and CDR2 are SNHLY and FYNNEI. This CDR3 region has 17 residues. The chain's CDR3 is CASRSGLSGPSTDTQYF. CDR3 bases: TGTGCCAGCAGGTCGGGGCTTAGCGGGCCTAGCACAGATACGCAGTATTTT.

This chain uses TRBV6-5 with TRBJ1-1; TRBD1 agrees at 7 bases. The germline gives CDR1 MNHEY, CDR2 SVGAGI. The V segment lost 4 bases and the J segment 5 bases; nucleotides outside the gene matches: 13. The CDR3 covers 16 residues. Here the CDR3 DNA reads TGTGCCAGCAGTTCCTCGTATTTGCCAGGGGGGACTGAAGCTTTCTTT. Translation: CASSSSYLPGGTEAFF.